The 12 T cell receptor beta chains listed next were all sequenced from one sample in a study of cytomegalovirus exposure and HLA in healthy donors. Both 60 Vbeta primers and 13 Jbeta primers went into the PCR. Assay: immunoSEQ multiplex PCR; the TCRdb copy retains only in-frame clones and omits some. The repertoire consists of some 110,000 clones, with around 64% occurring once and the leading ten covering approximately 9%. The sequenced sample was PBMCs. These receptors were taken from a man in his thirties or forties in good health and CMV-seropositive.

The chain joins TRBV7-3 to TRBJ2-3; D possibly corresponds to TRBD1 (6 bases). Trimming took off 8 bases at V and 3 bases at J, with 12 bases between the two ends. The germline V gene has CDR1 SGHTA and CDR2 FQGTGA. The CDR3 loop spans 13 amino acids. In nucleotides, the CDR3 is TGTGCCAGCCAGCAGGGGATAACAGATACGCAGTATTTT. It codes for CASQQGITDTQYF.

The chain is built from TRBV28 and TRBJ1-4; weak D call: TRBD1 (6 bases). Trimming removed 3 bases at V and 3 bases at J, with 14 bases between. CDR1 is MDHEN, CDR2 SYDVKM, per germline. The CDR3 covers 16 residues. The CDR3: CASSFSQGRANEKLFF. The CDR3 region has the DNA TGTGCCAGCAGTTTCTCGCAGGGGAGGGCTAATGAAAAACTGTTTTTT.

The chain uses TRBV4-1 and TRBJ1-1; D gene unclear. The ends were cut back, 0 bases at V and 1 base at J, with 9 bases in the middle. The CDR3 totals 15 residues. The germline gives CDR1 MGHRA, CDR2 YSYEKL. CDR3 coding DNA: TGCGCCAGCAGCCAAGACAGACACCCGAACACTGAAGCTTTCTTT. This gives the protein CASSQDRHPNTEAFF.

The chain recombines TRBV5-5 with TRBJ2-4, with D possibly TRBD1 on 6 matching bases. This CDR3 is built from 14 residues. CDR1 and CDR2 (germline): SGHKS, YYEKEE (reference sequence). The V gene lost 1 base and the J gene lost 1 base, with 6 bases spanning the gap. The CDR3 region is CASSLTGAKNIQYF. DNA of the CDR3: TGTGCCAGCAGCTTGACAGGGGCCAAAAACATTCAGTACTTC.

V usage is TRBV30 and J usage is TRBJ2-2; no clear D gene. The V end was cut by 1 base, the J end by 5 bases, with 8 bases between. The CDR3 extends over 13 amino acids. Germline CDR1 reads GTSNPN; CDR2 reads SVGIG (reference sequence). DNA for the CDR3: TGTGCCTGGAGTGAAACAGAGACCGGGGAGCTGTTTTTT. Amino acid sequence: CAWSETETGELFF.

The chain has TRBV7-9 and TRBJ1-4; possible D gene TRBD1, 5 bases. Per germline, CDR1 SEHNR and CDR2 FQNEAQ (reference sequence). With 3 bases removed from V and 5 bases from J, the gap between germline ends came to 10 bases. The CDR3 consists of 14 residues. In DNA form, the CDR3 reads TGTGCCAGCAGCTTCGGTCAGGGAAATGAAAAACTGTTTTTT. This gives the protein CASSFGQGNEKLFF.

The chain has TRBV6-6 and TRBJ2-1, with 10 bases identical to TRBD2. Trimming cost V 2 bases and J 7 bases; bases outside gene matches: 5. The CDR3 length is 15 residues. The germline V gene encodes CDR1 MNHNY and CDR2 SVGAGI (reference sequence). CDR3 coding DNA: TGTGCCAGCAGTTACGGTAGGACTAGCGGAAATGAGCAGTTCTTC. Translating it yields CASSYGRTSGNEQFF.

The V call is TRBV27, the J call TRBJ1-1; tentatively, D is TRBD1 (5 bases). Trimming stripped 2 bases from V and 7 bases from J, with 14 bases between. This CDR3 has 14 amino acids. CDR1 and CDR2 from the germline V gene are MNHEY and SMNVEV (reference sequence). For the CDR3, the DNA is TGTGCCAGCAGTTTAGGTTGGGGGGAGGATGAAGCTTTCTTT. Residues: CASSLGWGEDEAFF.

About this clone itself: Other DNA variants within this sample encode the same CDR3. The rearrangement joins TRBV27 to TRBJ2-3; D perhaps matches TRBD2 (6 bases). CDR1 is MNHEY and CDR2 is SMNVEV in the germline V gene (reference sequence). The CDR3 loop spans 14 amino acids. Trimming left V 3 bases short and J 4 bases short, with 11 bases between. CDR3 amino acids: CASSLPGVPDTQYF. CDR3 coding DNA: TGTGCCAGCAGTTTGCCGGGAGTCCCAGATACGCAGTATTTT.

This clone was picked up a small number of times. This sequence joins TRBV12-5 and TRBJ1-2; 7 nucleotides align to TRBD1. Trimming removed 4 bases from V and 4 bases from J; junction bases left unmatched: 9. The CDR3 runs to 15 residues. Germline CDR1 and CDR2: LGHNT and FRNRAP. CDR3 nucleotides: TGTGCTAGTGGTTCTCTGGACAGGCGACTCTATGGCTACACCTTC. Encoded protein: CASGSLDRRLYGYTF.

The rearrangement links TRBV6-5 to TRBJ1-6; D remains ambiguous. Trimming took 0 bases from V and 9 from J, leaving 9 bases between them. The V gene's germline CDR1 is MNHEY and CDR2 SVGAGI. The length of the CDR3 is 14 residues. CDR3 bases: TGTGCCAGCAGTTACTCAGGAGAAACTTCACCCCTCCACTTT. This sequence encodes CASSYSGETSPLHF.

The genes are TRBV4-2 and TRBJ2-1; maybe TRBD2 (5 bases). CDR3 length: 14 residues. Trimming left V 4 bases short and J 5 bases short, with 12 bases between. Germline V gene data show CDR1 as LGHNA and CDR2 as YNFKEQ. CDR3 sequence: CASSRLEAHNEQFF. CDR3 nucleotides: TGTGCCAGCAGCCGTCTGGAGGCCCACAATGAGCAGTTCTTC.